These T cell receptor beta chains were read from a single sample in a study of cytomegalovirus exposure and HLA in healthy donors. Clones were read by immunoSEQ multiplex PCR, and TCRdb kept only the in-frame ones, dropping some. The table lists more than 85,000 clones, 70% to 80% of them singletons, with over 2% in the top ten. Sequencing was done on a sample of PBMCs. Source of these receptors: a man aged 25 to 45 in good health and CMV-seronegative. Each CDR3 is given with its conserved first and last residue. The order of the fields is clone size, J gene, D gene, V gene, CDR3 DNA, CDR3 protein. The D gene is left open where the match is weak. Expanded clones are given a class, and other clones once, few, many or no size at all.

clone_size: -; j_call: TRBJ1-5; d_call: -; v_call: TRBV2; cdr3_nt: TGTGCCAGCGGAGGGGACGGGAATCAGCCCCAGCATTTT; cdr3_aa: CASGGDGNQPQHF
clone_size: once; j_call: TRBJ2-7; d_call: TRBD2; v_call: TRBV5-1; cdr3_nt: TGCGCCAGCAGCTTCTTTAGCGGGGACTACGAGCAGTACTTC; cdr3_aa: CASSFFSGDYEQYF
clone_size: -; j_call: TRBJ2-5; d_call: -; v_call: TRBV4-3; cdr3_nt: TGCGCCAGCAGCCAAGGAGTGGGGGGAATCCTTTCAGAGACCCAGTACTTC; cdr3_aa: CASSQGVGGILSETQYF
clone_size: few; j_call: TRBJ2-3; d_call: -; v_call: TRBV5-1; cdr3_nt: TGCGCCAGCAGCTTGGCCGCGATGTCAGATACGCAGTATTTT; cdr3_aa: CASSLAAMSDTQYF
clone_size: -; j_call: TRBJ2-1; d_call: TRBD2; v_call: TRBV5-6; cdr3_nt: TGTGCCAGCAGGCCCCTAGCGGGAGTGAATGAGCAGTTCTTC; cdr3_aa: CASRPLAGVNEQFF
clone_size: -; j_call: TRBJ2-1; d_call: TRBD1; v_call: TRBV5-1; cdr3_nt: TGCGCCAGCAGTCCTACTACCGGGACAGGGACCTACAATGAGCAGTTCTTC; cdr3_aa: CASSPTTGTGTYNEQFF
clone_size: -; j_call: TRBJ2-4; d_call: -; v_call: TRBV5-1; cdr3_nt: TGCGCCAGCTCAGGGGAAGCCAAAAACATTCAGTACTTC; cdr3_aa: CASSGEAKNIQYF
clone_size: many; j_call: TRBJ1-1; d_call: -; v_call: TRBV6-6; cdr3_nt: TGTGCCAGCAGCCAAGGGGGGAACACTGAAGCTTTCTTT; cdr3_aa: CASSQGGNTEAFF
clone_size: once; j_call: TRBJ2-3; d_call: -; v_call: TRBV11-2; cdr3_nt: TGTGCCAGCAGCTTAGATGGAGGGTCCACAGATACGCAGTATTTT; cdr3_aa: CASSLDGGSTDTQYF
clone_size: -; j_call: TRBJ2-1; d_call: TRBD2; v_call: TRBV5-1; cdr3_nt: TGCGCCAGCAGCTTGGTATGGACTAGCGGGGGCCCCTCCAATGAGCAGTTCTTC; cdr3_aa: CASSLVWTSGGPSNEQFF
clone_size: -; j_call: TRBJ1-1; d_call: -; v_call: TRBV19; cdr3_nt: TGTGCCAGTAGTATACGGGGTAGCACTGAAGCTTTCTTT; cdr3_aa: CASSIRGSTEAFF
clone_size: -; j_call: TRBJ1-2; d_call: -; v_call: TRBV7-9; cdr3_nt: TGTGCCAGCAGCTCACACCTGAACTATGGCTACACCTTC; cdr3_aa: CASSSHLNYGYTF
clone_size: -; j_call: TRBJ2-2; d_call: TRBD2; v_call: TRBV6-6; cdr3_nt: TGTGCCAGCAGTCCAACTAGCGGGAACACCGGGGAGCTGTTTTTT; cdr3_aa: CASSPTSGNTGELFF
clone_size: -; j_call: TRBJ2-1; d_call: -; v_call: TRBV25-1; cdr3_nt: TGTGCCAGCAGTGAACCTTGGGGCGGTGCTGAGCAGTTCTTC; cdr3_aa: CASSEPWGGAEQFF
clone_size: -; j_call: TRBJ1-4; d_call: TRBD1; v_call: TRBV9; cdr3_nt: TGTGCCAGCAGCGTCACCGGACAGGGGGGATATGAAAAACTGTTTTTT; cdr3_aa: CASSVTGQGGYEKLFF
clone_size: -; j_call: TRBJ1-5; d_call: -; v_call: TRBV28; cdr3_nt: TGTGCCAGCATCGGACAGCCAGATCAGCCCCAGCATTTT; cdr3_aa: CASIGQPDQPQHF
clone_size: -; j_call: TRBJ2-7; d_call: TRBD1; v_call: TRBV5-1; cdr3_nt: TGCGCCAGCAGCACGACAGGGGCCTCCTACTACGAGCAGTACTTC; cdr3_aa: CASSTTGASYYEQYF
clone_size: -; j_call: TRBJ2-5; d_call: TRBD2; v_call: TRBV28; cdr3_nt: TGTGCCAGCAGTGGACTAGCGGGATATTCAGAGACCCAGTACTTC; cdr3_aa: CASSGLAGYSETQYF
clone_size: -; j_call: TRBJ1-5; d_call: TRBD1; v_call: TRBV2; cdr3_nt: TGTGCCAGCAGCCAACAGGGGAGCAATCAGCCCCAGCATTTT; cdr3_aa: CASSQQGSNQPQHF
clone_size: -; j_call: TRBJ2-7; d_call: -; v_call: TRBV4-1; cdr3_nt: TGCGCCAGCAGCCAAGAACCCAGCTCCTACGAGCAGTACTTC; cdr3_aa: CASSQEPSSYEQYF
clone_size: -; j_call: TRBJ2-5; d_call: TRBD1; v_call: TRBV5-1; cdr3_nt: TGCGCCAGCAGCAGGACAGGGGGCGAGGAGACCCAGTACTTC; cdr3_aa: CASSRTGGEETQYF
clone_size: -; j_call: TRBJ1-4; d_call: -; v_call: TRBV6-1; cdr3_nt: TGTGCCAGCAGGTCTCATGGCAGCGTTAATGAAAAACTGTTTTTT; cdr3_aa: CASRSHGSVNEKLFF
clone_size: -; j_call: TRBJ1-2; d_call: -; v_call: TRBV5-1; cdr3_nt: TGCGCCAGCAGCTCGGCACAGGGTAATGGCTACACCTTC; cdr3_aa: CASSSAQGNGYTF
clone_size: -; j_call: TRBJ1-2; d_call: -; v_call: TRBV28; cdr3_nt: TGTGCCAGCAGCAAGACACGGGCGGGGGGCTACACCTTC; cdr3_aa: CASSKTRAGGYTF
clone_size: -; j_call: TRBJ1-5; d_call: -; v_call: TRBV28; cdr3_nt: TGTGCCAGCAGTTTATGGGACATGACAAGCAATCAGCCCCAGCATTTT; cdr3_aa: CASSLWDMTSNQPQHF
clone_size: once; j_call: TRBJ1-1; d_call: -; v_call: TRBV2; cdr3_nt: TGTGCCATCAAGGGGAGGGGGAACACTGAAGCTTTCTTT; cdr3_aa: CAIKGRGNTEAFF
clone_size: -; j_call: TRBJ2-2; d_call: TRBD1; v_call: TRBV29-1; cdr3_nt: TGCAGCGTTGAACGGGCTCAGGGGGCGCCCGGGGAGCTGTTTTTT; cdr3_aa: CSVERAQGAPGELFF
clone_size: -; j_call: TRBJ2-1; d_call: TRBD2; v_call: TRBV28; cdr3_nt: TGTGCCAGCAGTTTTCCAGCGGGACCCAATGAGCAGTTCTTC; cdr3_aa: CASSFPAGPNEQFF
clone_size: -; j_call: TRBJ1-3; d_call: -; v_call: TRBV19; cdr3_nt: TGTGCCAGTTCCGTCGAGAGAGGGAGGTCTGGAAACACCATATATTTT; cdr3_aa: CASSVERGRSGNTIYF
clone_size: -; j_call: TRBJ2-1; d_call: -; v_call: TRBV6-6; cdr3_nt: TGTGCCAGCAGTTACGATAGTTTCAATGAGCAGTTCTTC; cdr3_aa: CASSYDSFNEQFF
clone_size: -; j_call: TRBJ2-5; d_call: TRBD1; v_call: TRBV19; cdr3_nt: TGTGCCAGTAGTCTCCTAGACAGGGAACGAGGGACCCAGTACTTC; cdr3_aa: CASSLLDRERGTQYF
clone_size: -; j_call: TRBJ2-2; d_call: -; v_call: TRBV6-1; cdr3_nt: TGTGCCAGCACTGGCGGGGTGGACACCGGGGAGCTGTTTTTT; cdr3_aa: CASTGGVDTGELFF
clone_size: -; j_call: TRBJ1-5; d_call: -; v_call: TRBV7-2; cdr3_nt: TGTGCCAGCAGCGACAGGCCGGCCCAGCCCCAGCATTTT; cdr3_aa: CASSDRPAQPQHF
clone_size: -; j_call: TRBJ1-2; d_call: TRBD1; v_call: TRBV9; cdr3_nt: TGTGCCAGCAGCCCCCAACAGGGGTTGGGGGGCTACACCTTC; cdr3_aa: CASSPQQGLGGYTF
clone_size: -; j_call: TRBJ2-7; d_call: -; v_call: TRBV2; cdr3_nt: TGTGCCAGCAGGGACTACAGCTACGAGCAGTACTTC; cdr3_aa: CASRDYSYEQYF
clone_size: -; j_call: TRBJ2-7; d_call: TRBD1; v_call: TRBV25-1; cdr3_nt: TGTGCCAGCAGTCCGGGACAGACCTACGAGCAGTACTTC; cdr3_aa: CASSPGQTYEQYF
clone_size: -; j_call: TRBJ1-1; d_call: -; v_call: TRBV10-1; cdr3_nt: TGCGCCAGCAGTGCTGGAGGGAGAGAAGCTTTCTTT; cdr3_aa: CASSAGGREAFF
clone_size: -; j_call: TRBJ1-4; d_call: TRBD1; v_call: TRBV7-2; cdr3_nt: TGTGCCAGCAGCGACAGGGGAAGGAATGAAAAACTGTTTTTT; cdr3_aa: CASSDRGRNEKLFF
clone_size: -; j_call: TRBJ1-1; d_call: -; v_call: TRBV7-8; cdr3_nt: TGTGCCAGCAGCCCGAGGGCCGCCATGAACACTGAAGCTTTCTTT; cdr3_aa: CASSPRAAMNTEAFF
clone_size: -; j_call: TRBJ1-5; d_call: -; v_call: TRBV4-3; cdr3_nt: TGCGCCAGCAGCCAAGATCGTTATTGGTTAGGAGGCCAGCCCCAGCATTTT; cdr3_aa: CASSQDRYWLGGQPQHF
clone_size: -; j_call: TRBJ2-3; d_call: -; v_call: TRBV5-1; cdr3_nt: TGCGCCAGCAGCCAGGGTGAACGCACAGATACGCAGTATTTT; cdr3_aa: CASSQGERTDTQYF
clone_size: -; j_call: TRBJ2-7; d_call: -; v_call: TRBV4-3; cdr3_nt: TGCGCCAGCAGCCAAGCATACCAGGGGTCCTACGAGCAGTACTTC; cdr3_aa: CASSQAYQGSYEQYF
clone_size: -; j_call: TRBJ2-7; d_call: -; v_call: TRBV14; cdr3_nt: TGTGCCAGCAGCCACGGAGTTGGGCAGTACTTC; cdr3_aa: CASSHGVGQYF
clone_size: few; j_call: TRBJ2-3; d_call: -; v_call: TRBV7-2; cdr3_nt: TGTGCCAGCAGCTTAGACCGGCTAGACACGCAGTATTTT; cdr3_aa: CASSLDRLDTQYF
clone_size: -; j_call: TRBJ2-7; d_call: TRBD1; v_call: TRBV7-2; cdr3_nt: TGTGCCAGCAGCCTACCGGGACAGGGGGACGAGCAGTACTTC; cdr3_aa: CASSLPGQGDEQYF
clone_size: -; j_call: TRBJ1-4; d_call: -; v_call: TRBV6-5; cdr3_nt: TGTGCCAGTAGATTTAATGAAAAACTGTTTTTT; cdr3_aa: CASRFNEKLFF
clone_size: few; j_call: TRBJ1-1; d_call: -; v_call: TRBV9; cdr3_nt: TGTGCCAGCAGCGTAGCCGCCAGCACTGAAGCTTTCTTT; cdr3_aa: CASSVAASTEAFF
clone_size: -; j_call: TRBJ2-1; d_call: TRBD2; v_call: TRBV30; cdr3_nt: TGTGCCTGGAGCGGGGGGAGCTCCTACAATGAGCAGTTCTTC; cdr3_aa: CAWSGGSSYNEQFF
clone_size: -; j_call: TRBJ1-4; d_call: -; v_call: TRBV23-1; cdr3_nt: TGCGCCAGCAGTCAACGAATTGGTGTGGGACTCAATGAAAAACTGTTTTTT; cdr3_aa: CASSQRIGVGLNEKLFF